This TCR beta chain was sequenced for a study of shared clonotypes between healthy human individuals. Here immunoSEQ multiplex PCR was the method, and the copy in TCRdb shows in-frame clones only, minus some. The sample has over a million clones, approximately 78% seen once. Every contributor of samples was a Caucasian grown-up residing in Nashville, Tennessee. Germline V gene sequence: CDR1 MDHEN, CDR2 SYDVKM. V gave up 4 bases and J gave up 1 base; unmatched junction bases: 7. This CDR3 contains 17 residues. The sequence was collected from a man younger than 30 in good health. Some clones in this sample may be carry-over from other donors' samples. The sample consisted of memory CD4+ T cells from PBMCs. Subset noted: CD45RA-negative fraction. V is TRBV28 and J is TRBJ2-3; TRBD2 matches at 11 bases. DNA for the CDR3: TGTGCCAGCAGTTCCCCCGGACTAGCGGGCCGCACAGATACGCAGTATTTT. Translating gives CASSSPGLAGRTDTQYF.